Below are 15 T cell receptor beta chains sequenced from a single sample in a study of blood T cell repertoires in COVID-19. Only in-frame clones appear in the TCRdb table, and some are missing; sequencing was by immunoSEQ multiplex PCR. The data hold about 250,000 clones, with about 89% observed a single time. The sequencing sample was made of PBMCs or T cells enriched from blood (not recorded which). These receptors were taken from a woman aged 18-29 years who had recovered from COVID-19.

The rearrangement uses TRBV7-2 and TRBJ1-3; a weak D match, TRBD1 (5 bases). CDR1 and CDR2 (germline): SGHTA, FQGNSA. V lost 1 base and J 4 bases, leaving 8 bases between the germline ends. This CDR3 is built from 14 residues. This CDR3 is CASSLDGGGNTIYF. For the CDR3, the DNA is TGTGCCAGCAGCTTAGACGGGGGAGGAAACACCATATATTTT.

The rearrangement links TRBV11-2 to TRBJ2-7; 7 nucleotides line up with TRBD2. The junction had 5 bases not matched to a gene; V was cut back by 2 bases and J by 4 bases. This CDR3 has 14 amino acids. Germline CDR1 is SGHAT and CDR2 is FQNNGV. Here the CDR3 DNA reads TGTGCCAGCAGCTTATCGAGCGGGGAGTACGAGCAGTACTTC. Its translation is CASSLSSGEYEQYF.

The count of this clone is one. The rearrangement joins TRBV4-1 to TRBJ2-3; a possible D gene is TRBD2 (6 bases). This CDR3 region has 15 residues. Germline loops: CDR1 MGHRA, CDR2 YSYEKL. V gave up 0 bases and J gave up 1 base, with 8 bases separating them. The DNA for the CDR3 is TGCGCCAGCAGCCAAGAGAGCGGGCGCACAGATACGCAGTATTTT. Protein: CASSQESGRTDTQYF.

The chain couples TRBV10-3 to TRBJ1-1; 7 bases line up with TRBD1. Germline CDR1 reads ENHRY; CDR2 reads SYGVKD. The CDR3 sequence is 11 residues long. Trimming at V came to 6 bases and at J to 8 bases, leaving 3 bases not matched to a gene. CDR3 sequence: CAIREDREAFF. In nucleotides, the CDR3 is TGTGCCATCAGGGAGGACAGGGAAGCTTTCTTT.

The chain employs TRBV12-5 and TRBJ2-5; tentative D call: TRBD1 (5 bases). Germline CDR1 is LGHNT and CDR2 is FRNRAP. The V gene lost 2 bases and the J gene lost 5 bases, with 9 bases spanning the gap. The CDR3 runs 13 residues. CDR3 in amino acids: CASGLSGRETQYF. The DNA of the CDR3 is TGTGCTAGTGGTTTGTCAGGGCGGGAGACCCAGTACTTC.

The chain recombines TRBV6-5 with TRBJ1-2; the D gene is possibly TRBD1 (5 bases). The V and J ends lost 10 bases and 11 bases respectively, with 20 bases between them. The CDR3 loop spans 12 amino acids. From germline, CDR1 is MNHEY and CDR2 SVGAGI. The CDR3 sequence: CATRLWGGPYTF. For the CDR3, the DNA is TGTGCCACTAGACTCTGGGGGGGTCCTTACACCTTC.

V gene TRBV10-3 combines with J gene TRBJ1-5, with a possible D match to TRBD1 (6 bases). Germline CDR1 ENHRY, CDR2 SYGVKD. The CDR3 totals 14 residues. The germline V and J ends were trimmed by 6 bases and 4 bases, with 13 bases remaining between them. The CDR3 reads CAISDSDSNQPQHF. The CDR3 DNA follows: TGTGCCATCAGCGATTCGGACAGTAATCAGCCCCAGCATTTT.

The V gene is TRBV2, the J gene TRBJ1-6; possibly TRBD1 for D (5 bases). V dropped 7 bases and J dropped 7 bases, with 17 bases sitting between them. CDR1 and CDR2 from the germline V gene are SNHLY and FYNNEI. CDR3 size: 15 residues. The DNA of the CDR3 is TGTGCCAGCAAATCAGCGGGGGGAGGAAATTCACCCCTCCACTTT. Translating gives CASKSAGGGNSPLHF.

This chain joins TRBV21-1 and TRBJ1-5. TRBV21-1 is classified as a pseudogene. The CDR3 has 15 amino acids. The CDR3 protein is CASSTKRVCNQPQHF. CDR3 nucleotide sequence: TGTGCCAGCAGCACTAAGAGAGTATGCAATCAGCCCCAGCATTTT.

V usage is TRBV7-9 and J usage is TRBJ2-3; 9 bases are shared with TRBD2. CDR3 length: 16 amino acids. V dropped 1 base and J dropped 2; count of bases not matched to a gene: 4. The germline CDR1 and CDR2 sequences are SEHNR and FQNEAQ (reference sequence). CDR3 sequence: CASSLEAGGVTDTQYF. The CDR3, as DNA: TGTGCCAGCAGCTTAGAAGCGGGGGGAGTCACAGATACGCAGTATTTT.

This chain uses TRBV7-8 with TRBJ1-1; D remains unclear. CDR3 length: 13 amino acids. Per the germline V gene, CDR1 is SGHVS and CDR2 is FQNEAQ. Between the trimmed V and J ends, which lost 5 bases and 4 bases, there was a span of 11 bases. In DNA form, the CDR3 reads TGTGCCAGCAGCCCCTACTCGAGCACTGAAGCTTTCTTT. Protein product: CASSPYSSTEAFF.

The chain recombines TRBV28 with TRBJ2-1; 7 bases are a match to TRBD2. The trim removed 6 bases at V and 8 bases at J, leaving 16 bases unmatched. This CDR3 region has 16 residues. Per germline, CDR1 MDHEN and CDR2 SYDVKM. CDR3 protein: CASRPLRGVGVHEQFF. DNA of the CDR3: TGTGCCAGCAGACCCCTACGGGGGGTCGGGGTCCATGAGCAGTTCTTC.

This rearrangement joins TRBV7-8 to TRBJ1-2; 10 positions match TRBD1. The V segment lost 2 bases and the J segment 4 bases; nucleotides outside the gene matches: 7. The CDR3 loop spans 16 amino acids. Per germline, CDR1 SGHVS and CDR2 FQNEAQ. CDR3 protein: CASSLMGQGSLYGYTF. The CDR3 DNA follows: TGTGCCAGCAGCTTAATGGGACAGGGGTCTCTCTATGGCTACACCTTC.

The chain links TRBV28 to TRBJ2-1, with 9 bases lining up with TRBD2. J gave up 9 bases and V 2 bases, and 11 bases lay outside the gene matches. The CDR3 is 16 residues long. CDR1 is MDHEN and CDR2 is SYDVKM in the germline V gene. This CDR3 reads CASSLVGSGGRGEQFF. CDR3 in DNA: TGTGCCAGCAGTTTAGTTGGTAGCGGGGGAAGGGGTGAGCAGTTCTTC. The entire variable domain, with the rest obtained from reference TRBV28 and TRBJ2-1, is as follows: DVKVTQSSRYLVKRTGEKVFLECVQDMDHENMFWYRQDPGLGLRLIYFSYDVKMKEKGDIPEGYSVSREKKERFSLILESASTNQTSMYLCASSLVGSGGRGEQFFGPGTRLTVL.

This rearrangement joins TRBV9 to TRBJ2-1; D is unclear. Germline V gives CDR1 SGDLS, CDR2 YYNGEE. The CDR3 runs 15 residues. V was cut by 4 bases and J by 0 bases, with 11 bases left in between. As DNA, the CDR3 is TGTGCCAGCAGCTTCGTCATCGGCTCCTACAATGAGCAGTTCTTC. Its translation is CASSFVIGSYNEQFF.